This is a list of T cell receptor beta chains from one sample in a study of PD-L1 blockade in urothelial cancer. TCRdb's copy holds only in-frame clones and misses some; the assay was immunoSEQ multiplex PCR. The data contain about 41,000 clones, 70% to 90% of them singletons. Here the sequenced sample was PBMCs, taken around atezolizumab (anti-PD-L1) treatment. The receptors stem from a man aged 65 to 79 with urothelial cancer. The conserved cysteine and the conserved F or W are not part of the CDR3 here. The order of the fields is D gene, V gene, CDR3 protein. The D gene is left open where the match is weak.

d_call: -
v_call: TRBV4-1
cdr3_aa: ASSQGAFLRSSGYT

d_call: -
v_call: TRBV19
cdr3_aa: ASSLQVTQPQH

d_call: -
v_call: TRBV15
cdr3_aa: ATSRDQGEAF

d_call: -
v_call: TRBV2
cdr3_aa: ASSKNGRTGLDGYT

d_call: TRBD1
v_call: TRBV27
cdr3_aa: ASSPTTGGREKLF

d_call: TRBD1
v_call: TRBV11-1
cdr3_aa: ASSYDRAGTEAF

d_call: TRBD1
v_call: TRBV5-1
cdr3_aa: ASSGGGQGSSGANVLT

d_call: TRBD1
v_call: TRBV6-5
cdr3_aa: ASCSGQGNQPQH

d_call: TRBD2
v_call: TRBV15
cdr3_aa: ATSRDLGTSRETQY

d_call: TRBD1
v_call: TRBV18
cdr3_aa: ASSFRQGAYNEQF

d_call: -
v_call: TRBV25-1
cdr3_aa: ASRRGTSYEQY

d_call: TRBD2
v_call: TRBV5-1
cdr3_aa: ASSPEGLAGVDEQF

d_call: -
v_call: TRBV18
cdr3_aa: ASSPLHRRSNQPQH

d_call: -
v_call: TRBV30
cdr3_aa: AWSVWEETQY

d_call: TRBD2
v_call: TRBV5-1
cdr3_aa: ASSLLAGETNEQF

d_call: -
v_call: TRBV5-1
cdr3_aa: ASSLAGADTEAF

d_call: -
v_call: TRBV7-2
cdr3_aa: ASSLDGRGTEAF

d_call: -
v_call: TRBV14
cdr3_aa: ASSQDFGTGELF

d_call: TRBD1
v_call: TRBV28
cdr3_aa: ASARNDRGIYGYT

d_call: -
v_call: TRBV5-1
cdr3_aa: ASSLWRARETQY

d_call: -
v_call: TRBV7-2
cdr3_aa: ASSRRSGVADTQY

d_call: TRBD1
v_call: TRBV6-1
cdr3_aa: ASSETGANSYEQY

d_call: -
v_call: TRBV5-1
cdr3_aa: ASSPQGYNEQF

d_call: TRBD1
v_call: TRBV5-1
cdr3_aa: ASSLGQGSADTQY

d_call: TRBD2
v_call: TRBV11-2
cdr3_aa: ASSLVASGIYNEQF

d_call: -
v_call: TRBV30
cdr3_aa: ACRVAYEQY

d_call: -
v_call: TRBV25-1
cdr3_aa: ASSDQSAPRGYT

d_call: TRBD1
v_call: TRBV6-4
cdr3_aa: ASSGRDSANTIY

d_call: TRBD2
v_call: TRBV18
cdr3_aa: ANSLSGRTDTQY

d_call: -
v_call: TRBV5-8
cdr3_aa: ASSLGQYSGNTIY

d_call: -
v_call: TRBV6-5
cdr3_aa: ASSYGAGKYEQY

d_call: TRBD1
v_call: TRBV28
cdr3_aa: ASSPRTGGDETQY

d_call: -
v_call: TRBV2
cdr3_aa: ASGLGGEAF

d_call: -
v_call: TRBV11-2
cdr3_aa: ASSLDRRDEQF

d_call: -
v_call: TRBV2
cdr3_aa: ASSEGSPSYNEQF

d_call: -
v_call: TRBV6-5
cdr3_aa: ASRMDSNTEAF

d_call: TRBD2
v_call: TRBV11-2
cdr3_aa: ASSRTRLAGGPDTQY

d_call: -
v_call: TRBV30
cdr3_aa: AWESSYNEQF